This TCR beta chain was sequenced in a study of blood T cell repertoires in COVID-19 (dated by TCRdb to about 2020). As for the study more broadly: Samples covering the acute and convalescent phases of COVID-19 were provided by collaborators in the United States, Italy and Spain. The repertoires were released in a freely available public database intended as a resource for research on the immune response to SARS-CoV-2. The sample metadata nearly always contained a de-identified subject ID, COVID-19 status, age in years and sex. Where available, HLA class I and class II types were obtained from metadata supplied by the sample provider rather than from assay-based typing. The dataset comprised deeply sampled blood TCRbeta repertoires from subjects exposed to, actively infected with, or recovered from COVID-19. The samples were drawn from two sources: the first 160 participants of the ongoing ImmuneRACE study, and 1,000 to 1,500 subjects contributed by 6 global collaborators. The prospective study material was composed of cDNA or gDNA derived from T cells, B-cell-depleted T cells, or PBMCs.

The immunoSEQ Assay, a bias-controlled multiplex PCR, was used to amplify TCRbeta CDR3 regions from genomic DNA. As for the original processing: The number of nucleated cells in each sample was estimated from the amplification of reference gene primers within the assay. To quantify the absolute abundance of each unique TCRbeta CDR3 rearrangement, sequence reads were collapsed and filtered. Productive Simpson clonality was computed per sample as the square root of Simpson's diversity index over productive rearrangements. TCRdb limited this immuneACCESS table to in-frame rearrangements with V and J called. A share of clones is missing; checked studies link under half to unresolved V genes, and the rest is unexplained. The V and J calls and the clone size are those of that table, but D and trimming were determined from the DNA. This sample gives under 200,000 clones in total; roughly 81% of them show up just once. The leading ten clones occupy about 2.5% of the sample.

Comment on this clone: What this receptor recognizes is not known. No clone much larger than this one lies a single base away; base qualities are absent.

Taken from the germline V gene (reference sequence), the CDR1 and CDR2 loops are MNHNY and SVGAGI. From the cysteine up to the phenylalanine, the CDR3 has a length of 11 residues. Only the CDR3 DNA is retained, 33 bases long and in frame from the first base. At the junction V is shortened by 1 base and J by 10 bases, with 4 bases in between. One collaborating source in Seattle enrolled patients while the patients were actively infected and followed the patients over time throughout the course of disease. Each collaborating institution followed its own protocols to collect whole blood in K2EDTA tubes. Collaborator samples were shipped for TCRbeta analysis as frozen whole blood, isolated PBMCs, or DNA extracted from either sample type. What the authors observed across the whole study: How much clinical and demographic metadata was included differed by source and by participant, and the metadata was provided uncurated.

Sequences were obtained from peripheral blood. This TCR derives from a woman over 75 with COVID-19, enrolled during active disease. The rearrangement combines TRBV6-6 with TRBJ1-4, with no D gene named confidently. The CDR3: CASSYFGKLFF. DNA sequence: TGTGCCAGCAGTTACTTCGGAAAACTGTTTTTT.